The TCR beta chain described here comes from a study of shared clonotypes between healthy human individuals. Study information: Three plates were used per donor for CD4 naive, three for CD4 memory, two for CD8 naive and one for CD8 memory. Study-level points and caveats: Shared clonotypes: 4.5% to 6% naive CD4, under 4% naive CD8, 2.3% memory CD4, roughly 0.4% memory CD8. Estimated richness was generally greater in naive than memory subsets.

CDR3 length: 14 residues. CDR1 MNHEY and CDR2 SVGAGI come from the germline V gene. V lost 0 bases, J lost 2 bases, and 8 bases lay in between. Sorted-subset replicate PCR reactions contained about 200 ng DNA, corresponding to some 29,000 T cell genomes. The assay was immunoSEQ multiplex PCR, and TCRdb's table has in-frame clones only and misses some. Here the sample spans around 2,000,000 clones, roughly 94% being singletons. On this clone: Antigen specificity is unknown.

As defined, naive CD8 cells were CD45RO-negative and positively selected for CCR7, with terminally differentiated effector memory CD45RA+ cells excluded. Sequencing used naive CD8+ T cells sorted from blood. The TCR was taken from a man between 18 and 35 years old in good health. The gene calls are TRBV6-5 and TRBJ2-7; D not certain. CDR3 in amino acids: CASSYSRKAYEQYF. As DNA, the CDR3 is TGTGCCAGCAGTTACTCTAGGAAGGCCTACGAGCAGTACTTC.